This entry features one T cell receptor beta chain sequence. No antigen is known for it. Every bit of the isolated RNA underwent reverse transcription, so sequencing read expressed TCRB transcripts. Sequenced by immunoSEQ multiplex PCR; TCRdb stores in-frame clones only, minus some. Among under 400,000 clones listed, about 18% were seen once. The V segment lost 3 bases and the J segment 4 bases; nucleotides outside the gene matches: 2. The length of the CDR3 is 16 residues. The V gene's germline CDR1 is KGHSH and CDR2 LQKENI. These data belong to a study of beta chain features in type 1 diabetes. Broader study findings: VDJ junctions from type 1 diabetes patients carried fewer insertions and larger deletions. High-TCR-expressing cells could be over-represented by cDNA sequencing. Comparison showed that naive, central memory and Treg TCRB repertoires appeared more similar among patients than among healthy donors.

The chain joins TRBV18 to TRBJ2-3; 15 positions agree with TRBD2. This TCR was sampled from a woman under 30 in good health. The sequenced material came from naive CD4+ T cells from blood. As DNA, the CDR3 is TGTGCCAGCTCACCGGGACTAGCGGGGGGCCCAGATACGCAGTATTTT. Translated, it gives CASSPGLAGGPDTQYF.